These T cell receptor beta chains were read from a single sample in a study of CD8+CD57+ T cells in acquired aplastic anemia. TCRdb independently ran MiXCR on the reads; one entry per CDR3 protein. The sample carries approximately 250,000 distinct CDR3 sequences, approximately 82% recorded once. Sequencing input: sorted CD4+, CD8+, or CD8+CD57+ T cells (not recorded which) from PBMCs. These receptors were taken from a human donor with aplastic anemia. Both conserved end residues are part of each CDR3. A D gene is named only where the DNA matches it firmly. Not every row has a clone size; where given, it reads once, few, many or a size class.

v_call	j_call	d_call	clone_size	cdr3_aa	cdr3_nt
TRBV7-4	TRBJ2-3	-	-	CASSLGHGATQTF	TGTGCCAGCAGCTTAGGGCACGGGGCAACACAGACTTTT
TRBV9	TRBJ2-3	TRBD2	-	CASGLAGNTEYFYF	TGTGCCAGCGGCTTAGCGGGGAACACCGAGTACTTCTATTTT
TRBV10-3	TRBJ2-1	-	once	CAISQGSGKGQDEQFF	TGTGCCATCAGTCAGGGGTCAGGAAAAGGTCAGGATGAGCAGTTCTTT
TRBV9	TRBJ1-6	-	-	CASSGGAGNTGEPLHF	TGTGCCAGCAGTGGTGGAGCGGGGAACACCGGGGAGCCCCTCCACTTT
TRBV7-8	TRBJ1-3	-	-	CASSFRRSGNTIYF	TGTGCCAGCAGCTTCAGGAGATCTGGAAACACCATATATTTT
TRBV15	TRBJ1-2	TRBD1	few	CATSRLRQGEGYTF	TGTGCCACCAGCAGACTCCGACAGGGTGAGGGCTACACCTTC
TRBV19	TRBJ1-1	-	-	CASSLDLRGNTEEFF	TGTGCCAGCAGCTTAGATCTGAGAGGCAACACTGAAGAGTTCTTT
TRBV11-3	TRBJ1-6	TRBD1	-	CASSLDLTGNYNSPLHF	TGTGCCAGCAGCTTAGATCTGACAGGGAACTATAATTCACCCCTCCACTTT
TRBV7-3	TRBJ2-7	-	-	CATTGQGIADEQYF	TGTGCCACCACAGGCCAGGGCATCGCCGACGAGCAGTACTTC
TRBV2	TRBJ2-1	-	few	CASSELGSLNEQFF	TGCGCCAGCAGTGAATTGGGTAGCCTGAATGAGCAGTTCTTC
TRBV6-4	TRBJ1-1	-	once	CASRSQGIDTEAFF	TGTGCCAGCAGGTCCCAAGGTATCGACACTGAAGCTTTCTTT
TRBV15	TRBJ1-5	-	-	CASSIGGSRNQPQHF	TGTGCCAGCAGCATAGGAGGCTCGAGAAATCAGCCCCAGCATTTT
TRBV15	TRBJ1-4	-	-	CATSIAGRLATNEKLFF	TGTGCCACCAGCATTGCGGGGCGCCTTGCAACTAATGAAAAGCTGTTTTTT
TRBV24-1	TRBJ1-2	TRBD1	once	CATSDPGQGYGYTF	TGTGCCACCAGTGACCCGGGACAGGGGTATGGCTACACCTTC